What follows is one T cell receptor (beta chain) and its context. This sample stems from a study of OX40 agonist ivuxolimab in advanced cancers. Data came from immunoSEQ multiplex PCR; TCRdb stores just in-frame clones and leaves some out. The sample has some 67,000 clones, approximately 88% seen once. Germline CDR1 MNHNS, CDR2 SASEGT. V lost 2 bases, J lost 5 bases, and 9 bases lay in between. The CDR3 spans 13 residues. The sequences come from CD4+ or CD8+ T cells sorted from blood, collected in a trial of the OX40 agonist ivuxolimab. The chain combines TRBV6-1 with TRBJ1-2; D gene unclear. The receptor was derived from an adult with an advanced solid tumor such as melanoma, head and neck, liver or kidney cancer. The CDR3 loop is CASSEQEQYGYTF. CDR3 DNA sequence: TGTGCCAGCAGTGAACAGGAACAGTATGGCTACACCTTC.